The clone carrying this T cell receptor (beta chain) was observed a single time. This sample is part of a study of cytomegalovirus exposure and HLA in healthy donors. CDR1 and CDR2 (germline): SGHVS, FQNEAQ. V lost 0 bases, J lost 0 bases, and 6 bases lay in between. The CDR3 runs 14 residues. The primer mix had 60 Vbeta and 13 Jbeta primers. Generated by immunoSEQ multiplex PCR, the TCRdb table keeps only in-frame clones and is missing some. This sample carries around 200,000 clones, about 79% of them seen once, and the ten largest clones take around 2%. Material: PBMCs. This rearrangement joins TRBV7-8 to TRBJ2-7; D is unclear. This clonotype originated in a man in his late teens or twenties in good health and CMV-seronegative. The CDR3 sequence: CASSLATVSYEQYF. The CDR3 DNA sequence: TGTGCCAGCAGCTTAGCTACGGTCTCCTACGAGCAGTACTTC.